A selection of T cell receptor beta chains follows, all from one sample in a study of beta chain features in type 1 diabetes. Assay: immunoSEQ multiplex PCR; the TCRdb copy retains only in-frame clones and omits some. Of about 620,000 clones listed, around 15% are singletons. The sequencing sample was made of naive CD4+ T cells from blood. All receptors come from a young man in good health. CDR3s include the opening cysteine and the closing phenylalanine or tryptophan. D genes are given only for firm matches. Rows may omit the clone size; those that give it use once, few, many or a size class.

j_gene,d_gene,abundance,v_gene,CDR3aa,CDR3nt
TRBJ1-1,.,.,TRBV29-1,CSVGGTGNTEAFF,TGCAGCGTTGGTGGCACCGGTAACACTGAAGCTTTCTTT
TRBJ2-7,TRBD1,few,TRBV23-1,CASRDRGVHEQYF,TGCGCCAGCAGGGACAGGGGCGTACACGAGCAGTACTTC
TRBJ1-3,.,few,TRBV10-3,CAMSRLSGNTIYF,TGTGCCATGAGTCGACTCTCTGGAAACACCATATATTTT
TRBJ1-3,.,few,TRBV7-2,CASTLIGNGNTIYF,TGTGCCAGCACCTTAATCGGGAATGGAAACACCATATATTTT
TRBJ2-5,.,.,TRBV15,CATSRDLGVVKTQYF,TGTGCCACCAGCAGAGATCTGGGGGTTGTCAAGACCCAGTACTTC
TRBJ1-2,.,.,TRBV6-1,CASSEGQGSHYGYTF,TGTGCCAGCAGTGAAGGCCAGGGGAGTCACTATGGCTACACCTTC
TRBJ2-7,.,.,TRBV11-2,CASSLVSARDHEQYF,TGTGCCAGCAGCTTAGTGTCCGCCAGGGATCACGAGCAGTACTTC
TRBJ1-2,.,few,TRBV7-9,CASSPGQTYGYTF,TGTGCCAGCAGCCCGGGACAAACCTATGGCTACACCTTC
TRBJ2-7,TRBD1,few,TRBV25-1,CASSQGARGGEQYF,TGTGCCAGCAGTCAGGGGGCGCGTGGGGGAGAGCAGTACTTC
TRBJ2-2,.,few,TRBV5-1,CASSFGTPNTGELFF,TGCGCCAGCAGCTTTGGGACACCGAACACCGGGGAGCTGTTTTTT
TRBJ2-2,.,few,TRBV7-8,CASSPQGGLNTGELFF,TGTGCCAGCAGCCCCCAAGGGGGATTGAACACCGGGGAGCTGTTTTTT
TRBJ1-5,TRBD1,few,TRBV29-1,CSVIQGNSNQPQHF,TGCAGCGTTATACAGGGGAATAGCAATCAGCCCCAGCATTTT
TRBJ2-4,.,.,TRBV5-1,CASSLGQRGQNIQYF,TGCGCCAGCAGCCTAGGACAGAGAGGTCAAAACATTCAGTACTTC
TRBJ2-1,TRBD2,few,TRBV27,CASSPTTLAGGRGFF,TGTGCCAGCAGCCCCACAACCCTAGCGGGAGGCCGAGGGTTCTTC
TRBJ1-3,.,.,TRBV19,CASTGNSGNTIYF,TGTGCCAGTACAGGGAACTCTGGAAACACCATATATTTT
TRBJ2-7,TRBD2,few,TRBV18,CASSATPGLDGEQYF,TGTGCCAGCTCAGCCACACCGGGACTAGATGGGGAGCAGTACTTC
TRBJ2-1,.,few,TRBV10-3,CAISEGGEQFF,TGTGCCATCAGTGAGGGTGGTGAGCAGTTCTTC
TRBJ1-2,.,few,TRBV4-3,CASSQDLGVHYTF,TGCGCCAGCAGCCAAGATCTAGGGGTGCACTACACCTTC
TRBJ1-1,.,few,TRBV7-9,CASSLQVYTEAFF,TGTGCCAGCAGCTTACAGGTTTACACTGAAGCTTTCTTT
TRBJ1-2,.,.,TRBV5-1,CASSLEYRSNYGYTF,TGCGCCAGCAGCTTGGAGTACAGGAGTAACTATGGCTACACCTTC
TRBJ1-5,TRBD1,few,TRBV7-2,CASSSQGVKPQHF,TGTGCCAGCAGCTCCCAGGGGGTCAAACCCCAGCATTTT
TRBJ1-5,TRBD1,few,TRBV6-6,CASRPFTGGSNQPQHF,TGTGCCAGCAGACCTTTCACAGGGGGCAGCAATCAGCCCCAGCATTTT
TRBJ1-2,.,.,TRBV5-1,CASTSGQAYGYTF,TGCGCCAGCACCAGCGGCCAGGCATATGGCTACACCTTC
TRBJ2-7,.,once,TRBV29-1,CSVAPGSEQYF,TGCAGCGTTGCCCCCGGGTCCGAGCAGTACTTC
TRBJ2-2,.,.,TRBV9,CASNPGSNTGELFF,TGTGCCAGCAACCCGGGATCGAACACCGGGGAGCTGTTTTTT
TRBJ1-1,TRBD1,.,TRBV7-6,CASSPGTGVTEAFF,TGTGCCAGCAGCCCCGGGACAGGGGTCACTGAAGCTTTCTTT
TRBJ1-5,.,few,TRBV10-3,CAVNGADSNQPQHF,TGTGCCGTAAACGGGGCAGATAGCAATCAGCCCCAGCATTTT
TRBJ1-6,.,.,TRBV5-1,CASSYTENNSPLHF,TGCGCCAGCAGCTATACCGAAAATAATTCACCCCTCCACTTT
TRBJ1-2,TRBD1,few,TRBV29-1,CSVDDRGHNYGYTF,TGCAGCGTTGACGACAGGGGGCATAACTATGGCTACACCTTC
TRBJ1-5,.,few,TRBV7-2,CASSLVGQPQHF,TGTGCCAGCAGCCTGGTGGGTCAGCCCCAGCATTTT
TRBJ1-4,.,few,TRBV7-2,CASSSRRGGPATNEKLFF,TGTGCCAGCAGCTCTAGGCGCGGGGGCCCGGCAACTAATGAAAAACTGTTTTTT
TRBJ2-2,.,.,TRBV30,CAWLTLRNTGELFF,TGTGCCTGGTTAACACTCAGGAACACCGGGGAGCTGTTTTTT
TRBJ1-2,TRBD1,few,TRBV28,CASSYRGGYTF,TGTGCCAGCAGTTACAGGGGTGGCTACACCTTC
TRBJ2-3,.,few,TRBV28,CASTSAAGTQYF,TGTGCCAGCACCTCAGCCGCCGGTACGCAGTATTTT
TRBJ1-5,.,few,TRBV29-1,CSVAWGDQPQHF,TGCAGCGTGGCCTGGGGGGATCAGCCCCAGCATTTT
TRBJ2-7,.,few,TRBV2,CASIDGSGPYEQYF,TGTGCCAGCATTGACGGATCGGGACCCTACGAGCAGTACTTC
TRBJ2-2,.,many,TRBV23-1,CASSPIGELFF,TGCGCCAGCAGTCCGATCGGGGAGCTGTTTTTT
TRBJ1-1,.,few,TRBV28,CASSVANRANTEAFF,TGTGCCAGCAGCGTCGCGAACAGGGCGAACACTGAAGCTTTCTTT
TRBJ2-2,TRBD1,few,TRBV13,CASSPPLPGTGTGELFF,TGTGCCAGCAGTCCACCGCTACCCGGGACAGGGACCGGGGAGCTGTTTTTT
TRBJ2-7,TRBD2,few,TRBV2,CASSRLAGAYEQYF,TGTGCCAGCAGTCGACTAGCGGGGGCCTACGAGCAGTACTTC
TRBJ1-1,TRBD1,.,TRBV29-1,CSVRTGGATEAFF,TGCAGCGTGAGGACAGGAGGGGCCACTGAAGCTTTCTTT
TRBJ1-1,.,.,TRBV29-1,CSGVTDTEAFF,TGCAGCGGAGTTACTGACACTGAAGCTTTCTTT
TRBJ1-2,.,few,TRBV7-9,CASSRSRGAEDYGYTF,TGTGCCAGCAGCCGCAGCCGGGGGGCAGAGGACTATGGCTACACCTTC